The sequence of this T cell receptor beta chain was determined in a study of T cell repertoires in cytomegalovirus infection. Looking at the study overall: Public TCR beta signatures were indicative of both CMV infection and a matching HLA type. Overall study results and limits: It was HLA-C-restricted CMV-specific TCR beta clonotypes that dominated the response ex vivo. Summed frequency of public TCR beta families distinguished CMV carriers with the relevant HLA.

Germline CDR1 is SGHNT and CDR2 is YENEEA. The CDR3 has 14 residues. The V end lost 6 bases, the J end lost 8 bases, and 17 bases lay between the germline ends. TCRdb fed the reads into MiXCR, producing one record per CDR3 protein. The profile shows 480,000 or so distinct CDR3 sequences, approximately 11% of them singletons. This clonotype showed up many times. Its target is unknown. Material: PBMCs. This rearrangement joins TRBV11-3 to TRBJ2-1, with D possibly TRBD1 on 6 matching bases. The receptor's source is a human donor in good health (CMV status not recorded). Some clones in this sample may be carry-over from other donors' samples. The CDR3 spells CASSRQDGRDEQFF. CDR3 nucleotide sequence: TGTGCCAGCAGTCGACAGGACGGACGGGATGAGCAGTTCTTC.